The clone carrying this T cell receptor beta chain has a single count. The source of the sample is a study of control samples from healthy donors and cancer patients. The assay was immunoSEQ multiplex PCR, and TCRdb's table has in-frame clones only and misses some. The sample consists of some 170,000 clones, around 94% of them appearing once. CDR3 length: 14 amino acids. The germline V gene encodes CDR1 SEHNR and CDR2 FQNEAQ (reference sequence). V gave up 6 bases and J gave up 4 bases, with 12 bases separating them. Specimen: PBMCs. The chain joins TRBV7-9 to TRBJ1-4; D not certain. The TCR originated in a man aged 55-75 years with colorectal cancer. CDR3 sequence: CASRTGKGNEKLFF. CDR3 DNA sequence: TGTGCCAGCAGAACGGGAAAGGGTAATGAAAAACTGTTTTTT.